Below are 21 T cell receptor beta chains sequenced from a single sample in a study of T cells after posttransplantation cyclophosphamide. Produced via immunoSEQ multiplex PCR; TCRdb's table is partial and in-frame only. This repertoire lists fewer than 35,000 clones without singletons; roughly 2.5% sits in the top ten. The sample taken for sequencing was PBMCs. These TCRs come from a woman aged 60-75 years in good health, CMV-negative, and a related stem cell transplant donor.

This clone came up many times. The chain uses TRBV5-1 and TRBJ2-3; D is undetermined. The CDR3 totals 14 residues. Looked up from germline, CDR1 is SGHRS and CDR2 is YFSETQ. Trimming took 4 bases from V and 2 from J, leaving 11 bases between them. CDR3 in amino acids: CASSVDSYTDTQYF. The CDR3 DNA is TGCGCCAGCAGCGTAGACTCGTACACAGATACGCAGTATTTT.

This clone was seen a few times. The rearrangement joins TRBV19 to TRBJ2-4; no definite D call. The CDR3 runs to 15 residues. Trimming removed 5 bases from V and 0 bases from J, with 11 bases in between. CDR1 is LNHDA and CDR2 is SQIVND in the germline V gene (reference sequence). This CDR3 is CASSAPGLAKNIQYF. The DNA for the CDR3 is TGTGCCAGTAGTGCCCCGGGTCTAGCCAAAAACATTCAGTACTTC.

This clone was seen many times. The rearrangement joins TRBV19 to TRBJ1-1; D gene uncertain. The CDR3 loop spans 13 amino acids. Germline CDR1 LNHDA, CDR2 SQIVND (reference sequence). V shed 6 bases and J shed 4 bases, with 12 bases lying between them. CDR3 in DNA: TGTGCCAGTAGCACACAACGTGGCACTGAAGCTTTCTTT. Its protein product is CASSTQRGTEAFF.

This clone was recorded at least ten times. The CDR3 loop is CASSGQTGEQYF. In DNA, the CDR3 is TGTGCCAGCTCGGGACAGACAGGCGAGCAGTACTTC. The chain couples TRBV18 to TRBJ2-7, with 7 bases identical to TRBD1. Germline V gives CDR1 KGHSH, CDR2 LQKENI. The CDR3 covers 12 residues. Losses at the gene ends were 6 bases for V and 6 bases for J; bases not matched to a gene: 5.

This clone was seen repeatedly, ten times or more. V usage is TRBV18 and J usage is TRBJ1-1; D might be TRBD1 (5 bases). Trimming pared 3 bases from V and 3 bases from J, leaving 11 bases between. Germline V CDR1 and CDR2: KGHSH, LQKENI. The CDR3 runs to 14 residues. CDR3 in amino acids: CASSPPRDYTEAFF. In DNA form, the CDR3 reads TGTGCCAGCTCACCCCCGCGGGACTACACTGAAGCTTTCTTT.

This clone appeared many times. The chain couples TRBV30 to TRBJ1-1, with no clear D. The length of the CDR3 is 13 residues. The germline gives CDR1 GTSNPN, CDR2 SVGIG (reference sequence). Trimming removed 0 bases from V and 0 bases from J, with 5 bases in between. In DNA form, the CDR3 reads TGTGCCTGGAGTGTACATCTGAACACTGAAGCTTTCTTT. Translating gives CAWSVHLNTEAFF.

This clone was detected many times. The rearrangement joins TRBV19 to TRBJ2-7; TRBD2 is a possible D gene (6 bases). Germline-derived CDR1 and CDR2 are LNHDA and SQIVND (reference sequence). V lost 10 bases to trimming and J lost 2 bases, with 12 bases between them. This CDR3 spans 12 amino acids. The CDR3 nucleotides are TGTGCCACTGGGGACTTGACCTACGAGCAGTACTTC. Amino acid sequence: CATGDLTYEQYF.

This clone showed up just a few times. The CDR3 sequence: CASSPGGFKNGYTF. Here the CDR3 DNA reads TGTGCCAGCAGTCCCGGGGGGTTCAAAAATGGCTACACCTTC. The chain employs TRBV28 and TRBJ1-2; possibly TRBD1 for D (5 bases). The germline V gene encodes CDR1 MDHEN and CDR2 SYDVKM. The CDR3 has 14 residues. Trimming shortened V by 5 bases and J by 6 bases, and 16 bases separated the two germline ends.

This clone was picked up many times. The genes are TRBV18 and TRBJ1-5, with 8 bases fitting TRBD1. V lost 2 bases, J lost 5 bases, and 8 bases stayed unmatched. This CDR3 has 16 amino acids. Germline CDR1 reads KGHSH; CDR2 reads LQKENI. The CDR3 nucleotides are TGTGCCAGCTCACCAGGGGCAGGGGGCGCCGATCAGCCCCAGCATTTT. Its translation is CASSPGAGGADQPQHF.

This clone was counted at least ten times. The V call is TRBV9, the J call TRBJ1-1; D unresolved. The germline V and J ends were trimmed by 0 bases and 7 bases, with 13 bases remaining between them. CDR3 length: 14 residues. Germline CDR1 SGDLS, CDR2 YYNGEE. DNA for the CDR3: TGTGCCAGCAGCGTAGAGGCGGGCCTTAATGAAGCTTTCTTT. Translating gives CASSVEAGLNEAFF.

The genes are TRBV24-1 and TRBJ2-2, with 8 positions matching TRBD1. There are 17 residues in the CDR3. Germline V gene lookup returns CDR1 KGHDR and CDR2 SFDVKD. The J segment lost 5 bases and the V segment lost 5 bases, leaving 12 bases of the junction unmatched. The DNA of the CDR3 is TGTGCCACCAGTGTTCGTGCCGGGACAGGCGAAACCGGGGAGCTGTTTTTT. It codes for CATSVRAGTGETGELFF.

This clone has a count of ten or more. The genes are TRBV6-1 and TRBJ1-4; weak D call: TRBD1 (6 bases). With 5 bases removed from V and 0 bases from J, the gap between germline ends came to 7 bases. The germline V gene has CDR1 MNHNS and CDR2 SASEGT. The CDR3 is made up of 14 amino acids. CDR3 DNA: TGTGCCAGCAGTTCAGGGGCAACTAATGAAAAACTGTTTTTT. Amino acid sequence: CASSSGATNEKLFF.

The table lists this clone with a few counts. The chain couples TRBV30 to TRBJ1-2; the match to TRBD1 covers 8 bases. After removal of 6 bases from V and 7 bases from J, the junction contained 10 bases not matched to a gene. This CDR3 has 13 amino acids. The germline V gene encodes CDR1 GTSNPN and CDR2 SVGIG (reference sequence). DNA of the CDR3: TGTGCCTGCCTACAGGGGGGCGCGGGTGGCTACACCTTC. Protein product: CACLQGGAGGYTF.

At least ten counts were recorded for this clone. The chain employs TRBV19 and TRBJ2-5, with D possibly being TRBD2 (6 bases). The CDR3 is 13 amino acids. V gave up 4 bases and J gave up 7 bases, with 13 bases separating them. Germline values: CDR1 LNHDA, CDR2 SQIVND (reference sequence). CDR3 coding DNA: TGTGCCAGTAGTACGGAGGGTTTGGGGACCCAGTACTTC. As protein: CASSTEGLGTQYF.

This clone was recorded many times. The CDR3 nucleotides are TGCGCCAGCAGCCAGCGGTGGGACAGGGCCTCAGCAACTAATGAAAAACTGTTTTTT. Protein product: CASSQRWDRASATNEKLFF. The chain uses TRBV4-1 and TRBJ1-4; 9 bases align to TRBD1. CDR1 MGHRA and CDR2 YSYEKL come from the germline V gene. The CDR3 contains 19 residues. Unmatched junction bases numbered 11, after V lost 3 bases and J lost 0 bases.

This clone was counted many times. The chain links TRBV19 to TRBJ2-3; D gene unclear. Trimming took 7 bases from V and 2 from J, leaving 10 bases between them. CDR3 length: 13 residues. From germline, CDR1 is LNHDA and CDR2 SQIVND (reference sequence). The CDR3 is CASTSPYTDTQYF. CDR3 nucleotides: TGTGCCAGTACCTCCCCCTACACAGATACGCAGTATTTT.

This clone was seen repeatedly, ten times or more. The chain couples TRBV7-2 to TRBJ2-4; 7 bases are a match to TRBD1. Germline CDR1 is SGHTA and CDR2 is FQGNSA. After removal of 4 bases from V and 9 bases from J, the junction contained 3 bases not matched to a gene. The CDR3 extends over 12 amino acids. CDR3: CASSYAGGIQYF. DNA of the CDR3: TGTGCCAGCAGCTACGCAGGGGGCATTCAGTACTTC.

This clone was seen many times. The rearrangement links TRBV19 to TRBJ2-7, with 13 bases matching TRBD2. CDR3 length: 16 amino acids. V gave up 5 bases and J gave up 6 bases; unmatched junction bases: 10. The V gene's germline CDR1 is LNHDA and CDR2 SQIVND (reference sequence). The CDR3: CASSDGLAGVTGEQYF. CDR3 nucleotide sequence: TGTGCCAGTAGTGATGGACTAGCGGGAGTAACTGGCGAGCAGTACTTC.

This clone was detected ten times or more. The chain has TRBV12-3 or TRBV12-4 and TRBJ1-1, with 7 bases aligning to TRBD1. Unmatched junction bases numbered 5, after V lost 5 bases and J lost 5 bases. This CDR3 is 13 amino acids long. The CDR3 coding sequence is TGTGCCAGCAGTCTACAGGGGAGAACTGAAGCTTTCTTT. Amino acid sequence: CASSLQGRTEAFF.

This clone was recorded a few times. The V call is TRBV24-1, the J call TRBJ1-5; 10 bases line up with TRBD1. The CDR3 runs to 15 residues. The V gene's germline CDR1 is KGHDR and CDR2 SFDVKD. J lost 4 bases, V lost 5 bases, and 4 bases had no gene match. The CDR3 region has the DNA TGTGCCACCAGTGTCGGGGGACAGGGGAATCAGCCCCAGCATTTT. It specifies CATSVGGQGNQPQHF.

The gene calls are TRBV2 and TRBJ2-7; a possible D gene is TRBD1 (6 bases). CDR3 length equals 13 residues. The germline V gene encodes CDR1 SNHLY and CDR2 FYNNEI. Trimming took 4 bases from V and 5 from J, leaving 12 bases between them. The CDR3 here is CASSVNAGDEQYF. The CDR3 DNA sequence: TGTGCCAGCAGTGTAAATGCAGGGGACGAGCAGTACTTC.